The sequence of this TCR beta chain was determined in a study of CD8 T cells in ankylosing spondylitis. Broader study findings: A motif in TCR beta, a set of eight highly homologous variants, appeared characteristic of ankylosing spondylitis blood.

Using quantitative 5'-RACE with molecular barcodes, the authors made TCR beta libraries. One entry per CDR3 protein results from TCRdb running MiXCR on the 5' RACE reads. The sample includes roughly 440,000 distinct CDR3 sequences, 15% to 20% of them seen just once. Between the trimmed V and J ends, which lost 6 bases and 3 bases, there was a span of 11 bases. Germline-derived CDR1 and CDR2 are MGHDK and SYGVNS. This CDR3 has 14 amino acids. This clonotype was counted once. Its antigen is as yet unknown. What was sequenced was blood, either unsorted or a sorted T cell fraction (not recorded which). The rearrangement joins TRBV25-1 to TRBJ1-4; possibly TRBD1 for D (6 bases). This TCR derives from a male donor with ankylosing spondylitis. The CDR3 coding sequence is TGTGCCAGCAGGAGGGCAGGGGCTAATGAAAAACTGTTTTTT. This gives the protein CASRRAGANEKLFF.